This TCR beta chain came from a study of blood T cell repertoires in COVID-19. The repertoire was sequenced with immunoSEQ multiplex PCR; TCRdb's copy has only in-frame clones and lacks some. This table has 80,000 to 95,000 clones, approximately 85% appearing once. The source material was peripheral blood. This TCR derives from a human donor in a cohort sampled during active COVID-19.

CDR3 in amino acids: CASSLWGGTGDNEQFF. The CDR3 nucleotides read TGTGCCAGCAGTTTGTGGGGGGGGACAGGCGATAATGAGCAGTTCTTC. The chain uses TRBV28 and TRBJ2-1, with a tentative D call TRBD1 (8 bases). The V gene lost 3 bases and the J gene lost 7 bases, with 19 bases spanning the gap. Germline assignment: CDR1 MDHEN and CDR2 SYDVKM. The CDR3 totals 16 residues.